Listed below are T cell receptor beta chains from one sample, sequenced in a study of beta chain features in type 1 diabetes. Measured with immunoSEQ multiplex PCR; TCRdb has only the in-frame clones, and not every one. The sample shows about 53,000 clones, about 64% of them seen only once. Material for sequencing was stem cell memory CD4+ T cells from blood. The receptors derive from a woman aged 25 to 39 with type 1 diabetes. The CDR3 runs from the conserved cysteine through the conserved F or W. D genes are given only for firm matches. Rows may omit the clone size; those that give it use once, few, many or a size class.

TGCGCCAGCAGCTTCGCCCCTGGGGCGGCCCAAGAGACCCAGTACTTC	CASSFAPGAAQETQYF	TRBJ2-5	-	TRBV5-1	-
TGTGCCAGCTCACCTAGGTCGGGCACCGGGGAGCTGTTTTTT	CASSPRSGTGELFF	TRBJ2-2	few	TRBV18	-
TGTGCCAGCAGCCTAGGATTGGGGGCGCAGTTCTTC	CASSLGLGAQFF	TRBJ2-1	-	TRBV13	-
TGTGCCAGCAGTGATGTGGGGGCATACAATCAGCCCCAGCATTTT	CASSDVGAYNQPQHF	TRBJ1-5	few	TRBV2	-
TGTGCCAGTTCCAAGTGGGGACAAAACACTGAAGCTTTCTTT	CASSKWGQNTEAFF	TRBJ1-1	-	TRBV19	-
TGTGCCAGCAGCTTTCCCGGGACAGGGGCCTACAATGAGCAGTTCTTC	CASSFPGTGAYNEQFF	TRBJ2-1	few	TRBV7-2	TRBD1
TGCGCCAGCAGGGCAGGGAGCAATCAGCCCCAGCATTTT	CASRAGSNQPQHF	TRBJ1-5	few	TRBV5-1	-
TGTGCCACCGGGGTGGCTACGCAGTATTTT	CATGVATQYF	TRBJ2-3	-	TRBV19	-
TGTGCCAGCAGTGAATGGGGAACTAGAGAGTCCAATGAGCAGTTCTTC	CASSEWGTRESNEQFF	TRBJ2-1	-	TRBV25-1	-
TGTGCCAGCAGTTCTGGACAGTCTCGTAATCAGCCCCAGCATTTT	CASSSGQSRNQPQHF	TRBJ1-5	few	TRBV6-6	-
TGTGCCAGCAGCGTAGCTGGGAGAGAGACCCAGTACTTC	CASSVAGRETQYF	TRBJ2-5	once	TRBV9	-
TGTGCCAGCAGGCAAGATGTACAGGCCTATGGCTACACCTTC	CASRQDVQAYGYTF	TRBJ1-2	-	TRBV6-5	-
TGTGCCAGCAGTTTACCAGGGGGGAACACTGAAGCTTTCTTT	CASSLPGGNTEAFF	TRBJ1-1	-	TRBV28	TRBD1